Shown below are 26 T cell receptor beta chains from a single sample sequenced in a study of T cells after yellow fever vaccination. TCRdb reprocessed the 5' RACE reads via MiXCR and lists one record per CDR3 protein. Seen here are tens of thousands of distinct CDR3 sequences, less than 6.5% observed once, and the top ten hold about two fifths. Sequenced here: CD8+ T cells sorted from PBMCs, sampled 10 days after the yellow fever booster vaccination. The receptors stem from a man under 40 who received the YFV17D yellow fever vaccine.

This clonotype occurred many times. This chain joins TRBV9 and TRBJ2-2, with TRBD1 matching 7 bases. Germline CDR1 SGDLS, CDR2 YYNGEE. The CDR3 spans 15 residues. The ends lost 4 bases at V and 0 bases at J; junction bases unmatched: 3. The CDR3 nucleotides read TGTGCCAGCAGCCCCGGGACAGCGAACACCGGGGAGCTGTTTTTT. Amino acids: CASSPGTANTGELFF.

This clonotype was found many times. V is TRBV12-3 or TRBV12-4 and J is TRBJ2-1; D is unresolved. This CDR3 has 11 residues. The V end was cut by 2 bases, the J end by 7 bases, with 3 bases between. The CDR3 DNA reads as TGTGCCAGCAGTTTAATGAATGAGCAGTTCTTC. It yields the protein CASSLMNEQFF.

This clonotype was counted many times. The chain combines TRBV12-3 or TRBV12-4 with TRBJ2-1, with TRBD1 matching over 7 bases. The CDR3 runs 18 residues. The trim removed 10 bases at V and 0 bases at J, leaving 18 bases unmatched. CDR3 DNA: TGTGCCACGCATGGAAAAACAGGGGAGATAAGCTCCTACAATGAGCAGTTCTTC. Translating it yields CATHGKTGEISSYNEQFF.

This clonotype was counted at least ten times. The chain couples TRBV11-2 to TRBJ2-3; possible D gene TRBD2, 6 bases. Germline V gene lookup returns CDR1 SGHAT and CDR2 FQNNGV. The CDR3 contains 15 residues. V was pared by 0 bases and J by 2 bases, with 9 bases between. In nucleotides, the CDR3 is TGTGCCAGCAGCTTAGAGGGGGGAGCCACAGATACGCAGTATTTT. It translates to CASSLEGGATDTQYF.

The sample holds many counts of this clonotype. The V and J genes are TRBV20-1 and TRBJ2-7, with a tentative D call TRBD1 (5 bases). Between the trimmed V and J ends, which lost 5 bases and 5 bases, there was a span of 13 bases. This CDR3 is 12 amino acids long. Germline CDR1 is DFQATT and CDR2 is SNEGSKA (reference sequence). The DNA of the CDR3 is TGCAGTGCTGGGGCAGGGTATGACGAGCAGTACTTC. Protein sequence: CSAGAGYDEQYF.

In this sample, this clonotype turned up many times. The chain combines TRBV12-3 or TRBV12-4 with TRBJ2-3, with 7 bases aligning to TRBD2. This CDR3 has 15 amino acids. J was trimmed by 4 bases and V by 6 bases; bases with no gene match: 10. In DNA, the CDR3 is TGTGCCAGCAGCCGTAGCGGTGGGGGGGCAGATACGCAGTATTTT. Amino acid sequence: CASSRSGGGADTQYF.

This clonotype was picked up many times. V gene TRBV4-3 combines with J gene TRBJ2-2; 7 bases are a match to TRBD1. Germline values: CDR1 LGHNA, CDR2 YSLEER. Trimming took 8 bases from V and 6 from J; bases not matched to a gene: 6. The CDR3 extends over 13 amino acids. DNA of the CDR3: TGCGCCAGCGGGGGACAGAGGGCCGGGGAGCTGTTTTTT. Translated, it gives CASGGQRAGELFF.

This clonotype was recorded at least ten times. The V gene is TRBV25-1, the J gene TRBJ1-1; D remains unclear. The V gene's germline CDR1 is MGHDK and CDR2 SYGVNS. This CDR3 is built from 16 residues. Trimming took 0 bases from V and 6 from J, leaving 17 bases between them. The DNA of the CDR3 is TGTGCCAGCAGTGAATATTACAGCGTTCAATGGTCTGAAGCTTTCTTT. This gives the protein CASSEYYSVQWSEAFF. The full variable domain, completed using reference TRBV25-1 and TRBJ1-1, is EADIYQTPRYLVIGTGKKITLECSQTMGHDKMYWYQQDPGMELHLIHYSYGVNSTEKGDLSSESTVSRIRTEHFPLTLESARPSHTSQYLCASSEYYSVQWSEAFFGQGTRLTVV.

This clonotype was detected many times. The chain employs TRBV6-5 and TRBJ2-3; D is ambiguous. The V end was cut by 0 bases, the J end by 2 bases, with 15 bases between. The CDR3 is 17 residues long. Germline lookup yields CDR1 MNHEY and CDR2 SVGAGI. The CDR3 reads CASSYSIETMITDTQYF. CDR3 nucleotide sequence: TGTGCCAGCAGTTACTCGATAGAGACGATGATCACAGATACGCAGTATTTT.

This clonotype was detected ten times or more. CDR3 coding DNA: TGCGCCAGCAGAAACACAGATACGCAGTATTTT. Its translation: CASRNTDTQYF. The V call is TRBV5-1, the J call TRBJ2-3; unclear D gene. The germline CDR1 and CDR2 sequences are SGHRS and YFSETQ. The CDR3 loop spans 11 amino acids. With 5 bases removed from V and 2 bases from J, the gap between germline ends came to 3 bases.

This clonotype was seen repeatedly, ten times or more. The rearrangement links TRBV4-3 to TRBJ2-7; unclear D gene. V shed 0 bases and J shed 1 base, with 7 bases lying between them. The germline V gene has CDR1 LGHNA and CDR2 YSLEER. The CDR3 runs to 14 residues. This CDR3 is CASSQETVSYEQYF. The DNA for the CDR3 is TGCGCCAGCAGCCAAGAAACAGTTTCCTACGAGCAGTACTTC.

This clonotype was counted ten times or more. The rearrangement joins TRBV5-5 to TRBJ2-7; TRBD2 matches 7 bases. CDR1 and CDR2 (germline): SGHKS, YYEKEE (reference sequence). The CDR3 sequence is 14 residues long. V lost 2 bases, J lost 2 bases, and 4 bases stayed unmatched. CDR3 sequence: CASSFPGGPYEQYF. CDR3 in DNA: TGTGCCAGCAGCTTCCCGGGAGGCCCCTACGAGCAGTACTTC.

This clonotype was picked up many times. The chain has TRBV6-5 and TRBJ2-2; 9 bases match TRBD1. This CDR3 region has 18 residues. Germline loops: CDR1 MNHEY, CDR2 SVGAGI. With V trimmed by 6 bases and J by 1 base, 12 bases remained unmatched. This chain's CDR3 is CASRGNRGRGENTGELFF. CDR3 DNA: TGTGCCAGCAGGGGTAACAGGGGGCGAGGAGAGAACACCGGGGAGCTGTTTTTT.

This clonotype was found many times. The chain uses TRBV7-9 and TRBJ2-1; 7 bases agree with TRBD2. The CDR3 covers 16 residues. The trim removed 5 bases at V and 7 bases at J, leaving 14 bases unmatched. CDR1 and CDR2 (germline): SEHNR, FQNEAQ (reference sequence). In DNA, the CDR3 is TGTGCCAGCAGCCCTCGACTAGCTAGTCTACAAAATGAGCAGTTCTTC. This translates into CASSPRLASLQNEQFF.

This clonotype has a count of ten or more. This rearrangement joins TRBV29-1 to TRBJ2-1; no reliable D call. The V end was cut by 4 bases, the J end by 1 base, with 2 bases between. CDR3 length: 11 amino acids. The germline CDR1 and CDR2 sequences are SQVTM and ANQGSEA. The CDR3 here is CSVASYNEQFF. CDR3 nucleotides: TGCAGCGTTGCATCCTACAATGAGCAGTTCTTC.

The rearrangement uses TRBV20-1 and TRBJ2-1; D is unresolved. Germline V CDR1 and CDR2: DFQATT, SNEGSKA (reference sequence). The CDR3 runs 12 residues. With 3 bases removed from V and 5 bases from J, the gap between germline ends came to 8 bases. This CDR3 is CSARDLDNEQFF. The CDR3 DNA is TGCAGTGCTAGGGATCTCGACAATGAGCAGTTCTTC.

In this sample, this clonotype turned up many times. V gene TRBV14 combines with J gene TRBJ2-1; 11 positions agree with TRBD2. Germline V lookup: CDR1 SGHDN, CDR2 FVKESK. The CDR3 is 17 amino acids. V shed 2 bases, J shed 5 bases, and the junction held 8 bases outside the gene matches. CDR3 in amino acids: CASSQRSSGRFDNEQFF. DNA of the CDR3: TGTGCCAGCAGCCAACGGTCTAGCGGGAGGTTCGACAATGAGCAGTTCTTC.

This clonotype appeared many times. CDR3 sequence (DNA): TGTGCCAGTAGTATCATCGAACTAGCGGGACGGTCAGATACGCAGTATTTT. Protein: CASSIIELAGRSDTQYF. This chain uses TRBV19 with TRBJ2-3, with 10 bases matching TRBD2. The CDR3 extends over 17 amino acids. The germline V gene encodes CDR1 LNHDA and CDR2 SQIVND (reference sequence). The V gene end was trimmed by 3 bases and the J gene end by 4 bases; junction bases not matched to a gene: 10.

This clonotype was counted many times. V and J are TRBV7-9 and TRBJ1-1; D is unclear. Deletions cut 6 bases from V and 6 bases from J, with 11 bases between. Germline CDR1 is SEHNR and CDR2 is FQNEAQ (reference sequence). The CDR3 extends over 12 amino acids. The CDR3 DNA sequence: TGTGCCAGCAGTCCCTCGTGGGCTGAAGCTTTCTTT. This sequence encodes CASSPSWAEAFF.

This clonotype was recorded at least ten times. This chain links TRBV27 with TRBJ2-1, with a possible D match to TRBD1 (6 bases). From germline, CDR1 is MNHEY and CDR2 SMNVEV (reference sequence). Trimming cost V 2 bases and J 4 bases, with 12 bases left between them. The CDR3 has 15 residues. CDR3 protein: CASSLPTGSYNEQFF. DNA for the CDR3: TGTGCCAGCAGTTTACCCACAGGGTCATACAATGAGCAGTTCTTC.

This clonotype appeared many times. The CDR3 is CASSVQETYEQYF. The CDR3 DNA reads as TGTGCCAGCAGCGTACAGGAAACCTACGAGCAGTACTTC. The rearrangement joins TRBV5-5 to TRBJ2-7, with a possible D match to TRBD1 (5 bases). CDR1 is SGHKS, CDR2 YYEKEE, per germline (reference sequence). Trimming stripped 4 bases from V and 2 bases from J, with 10 bases between. CDR3 length equals 13 residues.

In its sample, this clonotype was seen many times. The chain carries TRBV9 and TRBJ2-7; D unclear. V lost 3 bases to trimming and J lost 0 bases, with 13 bases between them. The CDR3 contains 15 residues. The germline gives CDR1 SGDLS, CDR2 YYNGEE. The CDR3, as DNA: TGTGCCAGCAGCGAGGCAGCCCTCGGCTCCTACGAGCAGTACTTC. Amino acid sequence: CASSEAALGSYEQYF.

The sample holds many counts of this clonotype. The chain uses TRBV6-2 or TRBV6-3 and TRBJ2-1; tentatively, D is TRBD1 (5 bases). This CDR3 has 16 amino acids. CDR1 is MNHEY and CDR2 is SVGEGT in the germline V gene. V lost 0 bases and J lost 9, with 18 bases in between. CDR3 sequence: CASSYSGASSLSEQFF. For the CDR3, the DNA is TGTGCCAGCAGTTACTCTGGGGCCAGTTCTCTCTCTGAGCAGTTCTTC.

This clonotype was seen at least ten times. The genes are TRBV9 and TRBJ2-3; D is unresolved. The CDR3 extends over 15 amino acids. Trimming took 3 bases from V and 2 from J, leaving 13 bases between them. Germline V gene data show CDR1 as SGDLS and CDR2 as YYNGEE. The CDR3 coding sequence is TGTGCCAGCAGCGCCCCCTCCATAGACACAGATACGCAGTATTTT. Translated: CASSAPSIDTDTQYF. The full variable domain, with the rest looked up from reference TRBV9 and TRBJ2-3, is DSGVTQTPKHLITATGQRVTLRCSPRSGDLSVYWYQQSLDQGLQFLIQYYNGEERAKGNILERFSAQQFPDLHSELNLSSLELGDSALYFCASSAPSIDTDTQYFGPGTRLTVL.

Ten or more counts support this clonotype. V usage is TRBV12-3 or TRBV12-4 and J usage is TRBJ2-1, with a weak D call TRBD2 (5 bases). V lost 5 bases to trimming and J lost 9 bases, with 14 bases between them. The CDR3 contains 13 residues. In nucleotides, the CDR3 is TGTGCCAGCAGTGTGTGGGGAGAAGGTGAGCAGTTCTTC. It specifies CASSVWGEGEQFF.

This clonotype came up many times. This chain connects TRBV2 to TRBJ2-3; 13 nucleotides agree with TRBD2. The germline CDR1 and CDR2 sequences are SNHLY and FYNNEI. V was pared by 4 bases and J by 0 bases, with 7 bases of the junction left unmatched. The CDR3 is 18 residues long. The CDR3 loop reads CASSAWTSGSPSTDTQYF. The CDR3 coding sequence is TGTGCCAGCAGTGCATGGACTAGCGGGAGTCCTAGCACAGATACGCAGTATTTT.